This paragraph reports one TCR beta chain. What it binds is unknown. The analysis combined second doses at about 4 or about 12 weeks. The data were produced by immunoSEQ multiplex PCR, yet TCRdb's version contains in-frame clones alone and is incomplete. Of roughly 140,000 clones listed, 92% are singletons. The sample belongs to a study of T cell responses to AZD1222 COVID-19 vaccine. Study-level findings and limits: Spike-wide coverage was observed for vaccine-associated CD4 TCRs, with dominant responses at 160-218 and 743-854. The study sampled repertoires only after the peak T cell response. Of spike-specific TCRs, nearly half reportedly target regions left unmutated in variants.

The V and J ends lost 3 bases and 6 bases respectively, with 8 bases between them. Germline V gene sequence: CDR1 LGHNA, CDR2 YNFKEQ. The CDR3 loop spans 13 amino acids. The V call is TRBV4-2, the J call TRBJ1-4; the D gene is possibly TRBD1 (5 bases). This clonotype was obtained from an adult who received the AZD1222 COVID-19 vaccine. The sequencing used peripheral blood, collected 28 days after the second AZD1222 dose. CDR3 DNA: TGTGCCAGCAGCCAGGGAGGGGATGAAAAACTGTTTTTT. It specifies CASSQGGDEKLFF.